The 14 T cell receptor beta chains in this list originate from one sample, sequenced in a study of T cells in Graves' hyperthyroidism and ophthalmopathy. From RNA transcripts, TCR beta CDR3 regions were amplified. When the TCR CDR3 underwent first-round RT-PCR, the HTBI primer set was used. TCRdb re-called the multiplex PCR reads with MiXCR, one entry per CDR3 protein. This table has around 690,000 distinct CDR3 sequences, approximately 15% appearing once. Sequenced input: blood. The receptors derive from a man aged 45-65 years with Graves' hyperthyroidism.

The V gene is TRBV7-3, the J gene TRBJ2-1; TRBD2 matches 14 bases. The CDR3 is 16 residues long. Trimming cost V 4 bases and J 6 bases; bases outside gene matches: 5. From germline, CDR1 is SGHTA and CDR2 FQGTGA. CDR3 bases: TGTGCCAGCAGCTCCCTAGGGACTAGCGGGAGCAATGAGCAGTTCTTC. Translated: CASSSLGTSGSNEQFF.

This clonotype was seen repeatedly, ten times or more. V and J are TRBV7-8 and TRBJ2-3; 9 bases agree with TRBD1. Unmatched junction bases numbered 10, after V lost 5 bases and J lost 4 bases. CDR1 SGHVS and CDR2 FQNEAQ come from the germline V gene. CDR3 length equals 16 residues. CDR3 residues: CASSPPGTGRSDTQYF. The CDR3, as DNA: TGTGCCAGCAGCCCCCCCGGGACAGGGCGCTCAGATACGCAGTATTTT. Looking up the rest from reference TRBV7-8 and TRBJ2-3 gives the full variable domain: GAGVSQSPRYKVAKRGQDVALRCDPISGHVSLFWYQQALGQGPEFLTYFQNEAQLDKSGLPSDRFFAERPEGSVSTLKIQRTQQEDSAVYLCASSPPGTGRSDTQYFGPGTRLTVL.

The chain has TRBV10-3 and TRBJ2-7; no clear D. The length of the CDR3 is 12 residues. The germline V gene encodes CDR1 ENHRY and CDR2 SYGVKD. Trimming cost V 2 bases and J 4 bases, with 6 bases left between them. DNA for the CDR3: TGTGCCATCAGTGAGCCGTCATACGAGCAGTACTTC. Translated, it gives CAISEPSYEQYF.

This chain uses TRBV24-1 with TRBJ2-1, with D perhaps matching TRBD1 (6 bases). Trimming cost V 2 bases and J 15 bases, with 10 bases left between them. The CDR3 consists of 11 residues. Germline assignment: CDR1 KGHDR and CDR2 SFDVKD. The CDR3 loop is CATSDSGHWFF. CDR3 DNA sequence: TGTGCCACCAGTGATTCGGGACACTGGTTCTTC.

This clonotype has a count of ten or more. J is TRBJ2-7 and V is TRBV7-2; the match to TRBD1 covers 10 bases. Germline V lookup: CDR1 SGHTA, CDR2 FQGNSA. The CDR3 sequence is 15 residues long. V lost 1 base to trimming and J lost 4 bases; unmatched junction nucleotides: 4. The CDR3: CASSLGQGANYEQYF. In nucleotides, the CDR3 is TGTGCCAGCAGCTTAGGACAGGGGGCGAATTACGAGCAGTACTTC.

This clonotype was recorded many times. This chain uses TRBV6-1 with TRBJ2-6; D is perhaps TRBD1 or TRBD2 (5 bases each). This CDR3 spans 18 amino acids. Germline-derived CDR1 and CDR2 are MNHNS and SASEGT. Trimming cost V 9 bases and J 0 bases, with 21 bases left between them. This CDR3 is CASRAGAVPSSGANVLTF. DNA of the CDR3: TGTGCCAGTAGGGCCGGGGCCGTTCCCAGCTCTGGGGCCAACGTCCTGACTTTC.

This chain joins TRBV27 and TRBJ1-1; no reliable D call. V dropped 8 bases and J dropped 1 base, with 11 bases sitting between them. CDR1 and CDR2 from the germline V gene are MNHEY and SMNVEV (reference sequence). This CDR3 is 13 amino acids long. The CDR3, as DNA: TGTGCCAGCTTTGAAACGGCGAACACTGAAGCTTTCTTT. It encodes CASFETANTEAFF.

This clonotype was observed many times. The chain employs TRBV9 and TRBJ1-1, with D tentatively TRBD1 (6 bases). V was trimmed by 0 bases and J by 0 bases, leaving 9 bases between them. From germline, CDR1 is SGDLS and CDR2 YYNGEE. The CDR3 is 15 residues long. CDR3 coding DNA: TGTGCCAGCAGCGTAGCGGACAGAATGAACACTGAAGCTTTCTTT. Protein sequence: CASSVADRMNTEAFF.

This clonotype was recorded at least ten times. The chain is built from TRBV5-1 and TRBJ2-1, with D possibly TRBD2 on 6 matching bases. The CDR3 length is 13 residues. V was trimmed by 0 bases and J by 7 bases, leaving 8 bases between them. Germline V gene lookup returns CDR1 SGHRS and CDR2 YFSETQ. In nucleotides, the CDR3 is TGCGCCAGCAGCTTGGGGAGGGATAATGAGCAGTTCTTC. This translates into CASSLGRDNEQFF.

The rearrangement uses TRBV19 and TRBJ1-1, with 9 bases lining up with TRBD1. Per the germline V gene, CDR1 is LNHDA and CDR2 is SQIVND (reference sequence). Trimming at V came to 4 bases and at J to 4 bases, leaving 4 bases not matched to a gene. The CDR3 spans 14 residues. The DNA for the CDR3 is TGTGCCAGTAGTACGACAGGGGGTGGCACTGAAGCTTTCTTT. Translated, it gives CASSTTGGGTEAFF.

The chain is built from TRBV7-2 and TRBJ2-5; 7 bases line up with TRBD1. Germline CDR1 and CDR2: SGHTA and FQGNSA. The CDR3 length is 12 residues. With 10 bases clipped from V and 13 bases from J, the junction kept 15 bases outside the gene matches. The CDR3 DNA is TGTGCCACCAGTTTCACAGGGGCTCATATGTACTTC. Translation gives CATSFTGAHMYF.

Many counts were recorded for this clonotype. This rearrangement joins TRBV4-1 to TRBJ1-2, with D hard to call. The length of the CDR3 is 13 residues. Germline loops: CDR1 MGHRA, CDR2 YSYEKL. Trimming pared 3 bases from V and 2 bases from J, leaving 7 bases between. The CDR3 reads CASSQELNYGYTF. The DNA of the CDR3 is TGCGCCAGCAGCCAGGAGTTGAACTATGGCTACACCTTC.

This clonotype was detected ten times or more. The genes are TRBV6-2 or TRBV6-3 and TRBJ1-1, with D unresolved. From germline, CDR1 is MNHEY and CDR2 SVGEGT. Trimming removed 5 bases from V and 0 bases from J, with 10 bases in between. The CDR3 is made up of 14 amino acids. CDR3 nucleotides: TGTGCCAGCAGTCGTCAGCCCTTGAACACTGAAGCTTTCTTT. Protein sequence: CASSRQPLNTEAFF.

This clonotype was counted many times. This chain links TRBV15 with TRBJ1-1; 8 positions match TRBD1. This CDR3 contains 18 residues. CDR1 and CDR2 from the germline V gene are LNHNV and YYDKDF (reference sequence). V dropped 0 bases and J dropped 3; count of bases not matched to a gene: 12. In DNA form, the CDR3 reads TGTGCCACCAGCAGAGACAGGGGGCGCGGCCCGGCGGACACTGAAGCTTTCTTT. Translation: CATSRDRGRGPADTEAFF.